A selection of T cell receptor beta chains follows, all from one sample in a study of shared clonotypes between healthy human individuals. Sequenced by immunoSEQ multiplex PCR; TCRdb stores in-frame clones only, minus some. The table includes about 2.2 million clones, about 92% detected once. The specimen was naive CD8+ T cells from PBMCs. The receptors come from a man between 18 and 35 years old in good health. Some clones in this sample may be carry-over from other donors' samples. Each CDR3 is given with its conserved first and last residue. A D gene is named only where the DNA matches it firmly. Only part of the rows carry a size: once, few, many, or a class if the clone is expanded.

D gene	clone size	V gene	J gene	CDR3 DNA	CDR3 protein
NA	NA	TRBV19	TRBJ2-2	TGTGCCAGTAGTATTGCCAGGGGCCACACCGGGGAGCTGTTTTTT	CASSIARGHTGELFF
NA	NA	TRBV7-9	TRBJ2-1	TGTGCCAGCAGCCCCCTGCCCGGGTGGGCGGACAATGAGCAGTTCTTC	CASSPLPGWADNEQFF
NA	NA	TRBV11-2	TRBJ2-3	TGTGCCAGCAGCTTAGCGCCGGGACCCGGCACAGATACGCAGTATTTT	CASSLAPGPGTDTQYF
NA	NA	TRBV29-1	TRBJ2-1	TGCAGCGTTGACTTTCAGGGGAGCGACAATGAGCAGTTCTTC	CSVDFQGSDNEQFF
TRBD2	NA	TRBV28	TRBJ2-1	TGTGCCAGCACCCTCCCACTAGCGGGGGTTAGCGGCAATGAGCAGTTCTTC	CASTLPLAGVSGNEQFF
NA	NA	TRBV27	TRBJ1-5	TGTGCCAGCGGATCGACAGGCGGGGGTCAGCCCCAGCATTTT	CASGSTGGGQPQHF
TRBD1	NA	TRBV11-1	TRBJ2-7	TGTGCCAGCAGCCCGACAGGGCGCTACGAGCAGTACTTC	CASSPTGRYEQYF
TRBD2	NA	TRBV29-1	TRBJ2-2	TGCAGCGTTGAACGGGGGGCCGGGGAGCTGTTTTTT	CSVERGAGELFF
NA	NA	TRBV5-1	TRBJ2-2	TGCGCCAGCAGCCTGGACACCCAAGACACCGGGGAGCTGTTTTTT	CASSLDTQDTGELFF
NA	NA	TRBV7-8	TRBJ2-3	TGTGCCAGCAGCTTACGCGGGATTAAGTTCACAGATACGCAGTATTTT	CASSLRGIKFTDTQYF
TRBD1	NA	TRBV6-6	TRBJ1-1	TGTGCCAGCAAAGGCCCCACAGGGGACACTGAAGCTTTCTTT	CASKGPTGDTEAFF
TRBD1	NA	TRBV7-9	TRBJ2-5	TGTGCCAGCAGCTTACCGAGGACAGGGTTGGAGACCCAGTACTTC	CASSLPRTGLETQYF
NA	NA	TRBV27	TRBJ2-3	TGTGCCAGCAGTCTACTTTTGGTTGGGAGCACAGATACGCAGTATTTT	CASSLLLVGSTDTQYF
NA	NA	TRBV6-1	TRBJ1-2	TGTGCCAGCAAGCAGGGACCGAACCCCTTTGGCTACACCTTC	CASKQGPNPFGYTF
NA	once	TRBV7-2	TRBJ1-3	TGTGCCAGCAGCTTGACAGGTCTAAATTCTGGAAACACCATATATTTT	CASSLTGLNSGNTIYF
NA	NA	TRBV28	TRBJ1-3	TGTGCCAGCACCGCGGTGGGGGTTTTCTCTGGAAACACCATATATTTT	CASTAVGVFSGNTIYF